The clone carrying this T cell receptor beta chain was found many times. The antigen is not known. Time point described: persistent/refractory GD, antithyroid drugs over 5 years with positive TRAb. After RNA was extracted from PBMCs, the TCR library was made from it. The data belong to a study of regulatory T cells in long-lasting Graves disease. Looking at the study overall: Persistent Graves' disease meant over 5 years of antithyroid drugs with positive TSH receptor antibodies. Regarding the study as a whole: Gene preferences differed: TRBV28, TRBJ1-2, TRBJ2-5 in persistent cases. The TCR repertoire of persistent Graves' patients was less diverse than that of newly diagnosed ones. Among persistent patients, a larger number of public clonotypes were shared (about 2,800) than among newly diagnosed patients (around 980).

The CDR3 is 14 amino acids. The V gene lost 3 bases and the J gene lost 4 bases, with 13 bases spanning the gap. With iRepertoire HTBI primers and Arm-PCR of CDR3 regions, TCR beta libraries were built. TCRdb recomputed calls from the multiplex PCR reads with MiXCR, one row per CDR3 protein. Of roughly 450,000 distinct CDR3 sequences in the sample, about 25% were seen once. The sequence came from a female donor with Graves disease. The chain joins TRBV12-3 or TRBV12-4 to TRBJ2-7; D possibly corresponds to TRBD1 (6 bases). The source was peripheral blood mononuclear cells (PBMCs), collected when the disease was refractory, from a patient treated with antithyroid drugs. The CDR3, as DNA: TGTGCCAGCAGTTTTAGGCAGGGGATTTACGAGCAGTACTTC. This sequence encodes CASSFRQGIYEQYF.